This entry concerns a single TCR beta chain. The V and J ends lost 0 bases and 5 bases respectively, with 7 bases between them. Germline values: CDR1 SGHNT, CDR2 YENEEA. The CDR3 loop spans 13 amino acids. This sample is drawn from a study of cytomegalovirus exposure and HLA in healthy donors. It was with 60 Vbeta and 13 Jbeta primers that the PCR ran. Some clones are missing from TCRdb's copy, which holds only in-frame ones; the method was immunoSEQ multiplex PCR. This sample has about 150,000 clones, with around 80% found just once. The V and J genes are TRBV11-3 and TRBJ1-1; perhaps TRBD1 as D (5 bases). This receptor was identified in a woman between 50 and 59 years old in good health and CMV-seropositive. Sequencing was done on a sample of PBMCs. The CDR3 is CASSLDSGTEAFF. The CDR3 DNA is TGTGCCAGCAGCTTAGATTCAGGGACTGAAGCTTTCTTT. Based on the CDR3 plus reference TRBV11-3 and TRBJ1-1, the full variable domain is EAGVVQSPRYKIIEKKQPVAFWCNPISGHNTLYWYLQNLGQGPELLIRYENEEAVDDSQLPKDRFSAERLKGVDSTLKIQPAELGDSAVYLCASSLDSGTEAFFGQGTRLTVV.